What follows are 6 T cell receptor beta chains derived from one specimen sequenced in a study of T cells in Graves' hyperthyroidism and ophthalmopathy. Amplification yielded TCR beta CDR3 regions, with RNA transcripts as the source. The TCR CDR3 first-round RT-PCR relied on the HTBI primer set. TCRdb fed the multiplex PCR reads into MiXCR, producing one record per CDR3 protein. This sample has around 270,000 distinct CDR3 sequences, with roughly 19% found just once. Input material: blood. These receptors were collected from a man aged 50-59 years with Graves' ophthalmopathy.

The CDR3 DNA is TGTGCCACCAAGGGGGGGGGGGCAGGGGACACTGAAGCTTTCTTT. This sequence encodes CATKGGGAGDTEAFF. This chain links TRBV27 with TRBJ1-1; a possible D gene is TRBD1 (6 bases). V lost 10 bases to trimming and J lost 3 bases, with 21 bases between them. The CDR3 runs 15 residues. The germline gives CDR1 MNHEY, CDR2 SMNVEV (reference sequence).

A few counts support this clonotype. J is TRBJ2-1 and V is TRBV2, with D uncertain. CDR3 length equals 12 residues. Looked up from germline, CDR1 is SNHLY and CDR2 is FYNNEI. The ends were cut back, 3 bases at V and 10 bases at J, with 10 bases in the middle. CDR3 sequence (DNA): TGTGCCAGCAGTGATATCGGGCGAGAGCAGTTCTTC. Protein: CASSDIGREQFF. The full variable domain, completed using reference TRBV2 and TRBJ2-1, is EPEVTQTPSHQVTQMGQEVILRCVPISNHLYFYWYRQILGQKVEFLVSFYNNEISEKSEIFDDQFSVERPDGSNFTLKIRSTKLEDSAMYFCASSDIGREQFFGPGTRLTVL.

J is TRBJ2-1 and V is TRBV28, with D possibly matching TRBD1 (6 bases). The V gene lost 4 bases and the J gene lost 2 bases, with 12 bases spanning the gap. Germline V gene data show CDR1 as MDHEN and CDR2 as SYDVKM. This CDR3 comprises 15 residues. The CDR3 bases are TGTGCCAGCAGTTGGACAGAGTTCCCCTACAATGAGCAGTTCTTC. It yields the protein CASSWTEFPYNEQFF.

At least ten counts were recorded for this clonotype. This chain links TRBV11-2 with TRBJ2-1; 9 nucleotides agree with TRBD1. CDR1 is SGHAT and CDR2 is FQNNGV in the germline V gene. The junction had 12 bases not matched to a gene; V was cut back by 5 bases and J by 7 bases. This CDR3 contains 16 residues. The CDR3 here is CASSQTRTGVRNEQFF. CDR3 in DNA: TGTGCCAGCAGCCAGACGAGGACAGGGGTGAGGAATGAGCAGTTCTTC.

This clonotype was observed a handful of times. The chain couples TRBV28 to TRBJ1-1, with D possibly TRBD1 on 5 matching bases. Germline CDR1 and CDR2: MDHEN and SYDVKM. This CDR3 has 16 residues. V lost 5 bases and J lost 2, with 18 bases in between. DNA of the CDR3: TGTGCCAGCAGTACCCTCCGGGGGGTTGTAAACACTGAAGCTTTCTTT. It is translated as CASSTLRGVVNTEAFF.

The sample holds many counts of this clonotype. V usage is TRBV28 and J usage is TRBJ2-1; 8 bases fit TRBD2. V lost 6 bases, J lost 6 bases, and 10 bases stayed unmatched. Looked up from germline, CDR1 is MDHEN and CDR2 is SYDVKM. The CDR3 sequence is 15 residues long. The CDR3 is CASRTPGLVSNEQFF. In DNA form, the CDR3 reads TGTGCCAGCAGGACTCCGGGACTAGTCAGCAATGAGCAGTTCTTC.